One and the same sample provided the 9 T cell receptor beta chains below, sequenced in a study of blood T cell repertoires in COVID-19. The protocol was immunoSEQ multiplex PCR, while the TCRdb copy is restricted to in-frame clones and leaves out a portion. The sample gives approximately 280,000 clones, around 88% of which show up once; about 1.9% is in the top ten. The sample comprised peripheral blood. Source of these receptors: a woman in her 30s who had recovered from COVID-19.

In its sample, this clone was seen once. The chain uses TRBV5-1 and TRBJ2-5; D is uncertain. CDR1 and CDR2 (germline): SGHRS, YFSETQ. Trimming removed 3 bases at V and 5 bases at J, with 11 bases between. The CDR3 totals 13 residues. CDR3 residues: CASSSGGSETQYF. The CDR3, as DNA: TGCGCCAGCAGCTCTGGTGGCAGTGAGACCCAGTACTTC.

This chain connects TRBV29-1 to TRBJ2-2; maybe TRBD2 (7 bases). Per germline, CDR1 SQVTM and CDR2 ANQGSEA. Trimming left V 4 bases short and J 4 bases short, with 13 bases between. There are 14 residues in the CDR3. This chain's CDR3 is CSVVTRGGTGELFF. The CDR3 DNA sequence: TGCAGCGTTGTCACAAGGGGGGGCACCGGGGAGCTGTTTTTT.

This clone was counted a single time. CDR3 DNA sequence: TGTGCCAGTAGTATGTACAGGGGCGCAGGAAACACCATATATTTT. Protein sequence: CASSMYRGAGNTIYF. J is TRBJ1-3 and V is TRBV19; 7 bases align to TRBD1. Germline trimming cut 3 bases from V and 4 bases from J; bases unmatched to any gene: 6. The CDR3 loop spans 15 amino acids. Germline CDR1 is LNHDA and CDR2 is SQIVND (reference sequence).

This chain's CDR3 is CASSSQGIITYGYTF. The CDR3 DNA reads TGTGCCAGCAGCTCTCAGGGTATTATAACCTATGGCTACACCTTC. The rearrangement uses TRBV7-2 and TRBJ1-2, with D possibly matching TRBD1 (5 bases). The CDR3 covers 15 residues. The V and J ends lost 4 bases and 4 bases respectively, with 16 bases between them. Germline V gene lookup returns CDR1 SGHTA and CDR2 FQGNSA.

The chain links TRBV7-2 to TRBJ2-5; TRBD2 agrees at 11 bases. With V trimmed by 1 base and J by 4 bases, 5 bases remained unmatched. Germline V gives CDR1 SGHTA, CDR2 FQGNSA. The CDR3 contains 16 residues. CDR3 amino acids: CASSLGGTSGGETQYF. CDR3 bases: TGTGCCAGCAGCTTAGGCGGGACTAGCGGTGGAGAGACCCAGTACTTC.

This rearrangement joins TRBV7-3 to TRBJ2-5; 10 bases match TRBD2. The CDR3 runs to 15 residues. V lost 5 bases, J lost 0 bases, and 3 bases stayed unmatched. Germline V gene lookup returns CDR1 SGHTA and CDR2 FQGTGA. The DNA of the CDR3 is TGTGCCAGCAGCATGACTAGCGGGTACCAAGAGACCCAGTACTTC. Encoded protein: CASSMTSGYQETQYF.

CDR3 DNA sequence: TGTGCCAGTTCGGACGGGAGCGATGAGCAGTTCTTC. Its translation is CASSDGSDEQFF. J is TRBJ2-1 and V is TRBV19, with D perhaps TRBD2 (6 bases). The germline V gene encodes CDR1 LNHDA and CDR2 SQIVND (reference sequence). CDR3 length equals 12 residues. V was pared by 8 bases and J by 8 bases, with 13 bases between.

The J gene is TRBJ2-3, the V gene TRBV19; weak D call: TRBD2 (5 bases). In germline, CDR1 is LNHDA, CDR2 SQIVND (reference sequence). The CDR3 is made up of 14 amino acids. V shed 8 bases and J shed 6 bases, with 18 bases lying between them. The CDR3 DNA sequence: TGTGCCAGTTCCCCTCGAGAGGGAGCGGATACGCAGTATTTT. Protein product: CASSPREGADTQYF. Complete variable domain (other parts from reference TRBV19 and TRBJ2-3): DGGITQSPKYLFRKEGQNVTLSCEQNLNHDAMYWYRQDPGQGLRLIYYSQIVNDFQKGDIAEGYSVSREKKESFPLTVTSAQKNPTAFYLCASSPREGADTQYFGPGTRLTVL.

The chain is built from TRBV4-1 and TRBJ2-3; 7 bases are shared with TRBD1. The CDR3 runs 15 residues. V shed 4 bases and J 2 bases; nucleotides not matched to a gene: 6. Germline V lookup: CDR1 MGHRA, CDR2 YSYEKL. Here the CDR3 DNA reads TGCGCCAGCAGCCTTCGACAGGGCTTCACAGATACGCAGTATTTT. Protein product: CASSLRQGFTDTQYF.